The present T cell receptor (beta chain) was sequenced within a study of blood T cells in healthy people across ages. Findings and caveats of the study: Age brought a roughly linear fall in TCR beta diversity measured per million T cells. Donor CMV infection status was unknown, possibly confounding age-related changes in expanded clonotypes.

Primers used in a second PCR of about 7 to 12 cycles were a sample-barcoded 5' primer and a J-beta primer mix. TCRdb reprocessed the 5' RACE reads with MiXCR, giving one entry per CDR3 protein. Among roughly 700,000 distinct CDR3 sequences listed, 25% were seen once. This clonotype was detected only once. Antigen unknown. The CDR3 is 15 residues long. Germline loops: CDR1 SGHTA, CDR2 FQGTGA. The data were also submitted as part of a second study, on T cells of mothers and their children. That study reports: Persisting microchimeric T cell clones went undetected.

Sequencing used blood. This TCR was sampled from a boy aged 10-17 years in good health. The V call is TRBV7-3, the J call TRBJ2-5, with D tentatively TRBD2 (6 bases). The J call may be in error: the DNA end matches TRBJ2-1 better. The CDR3 reads CASSPRLDRSREQFF. In DNA, the CDR3 is TGTGCCAGCAGCCCACGACTAGACCGTTCTCGAGAGCAGTTCTTC.